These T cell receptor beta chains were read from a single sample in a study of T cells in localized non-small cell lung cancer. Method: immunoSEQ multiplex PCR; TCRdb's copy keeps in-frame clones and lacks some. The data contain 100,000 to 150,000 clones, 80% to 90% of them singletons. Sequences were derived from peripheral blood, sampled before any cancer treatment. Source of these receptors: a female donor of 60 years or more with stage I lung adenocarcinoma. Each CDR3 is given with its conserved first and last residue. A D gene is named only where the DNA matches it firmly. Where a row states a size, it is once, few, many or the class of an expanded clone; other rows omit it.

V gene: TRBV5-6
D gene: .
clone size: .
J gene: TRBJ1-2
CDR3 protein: CASSLFQTYGYTF
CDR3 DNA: TGTGCCAGCAGCTTGTTCCAGACCTATGGCTACACCTTC

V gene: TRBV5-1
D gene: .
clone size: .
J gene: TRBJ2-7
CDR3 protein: CASSLGQGSVYEQYF
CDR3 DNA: TGCGCCAGCAGCTTGGGTCAGGGTTCTGTATACGAGCAGTACTTC

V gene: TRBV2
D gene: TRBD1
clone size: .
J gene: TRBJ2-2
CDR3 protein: CATRQGPGELFF
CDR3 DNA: TGTGCCACCAGACAGGGTCCCGGGGAGCTGTTTTTT

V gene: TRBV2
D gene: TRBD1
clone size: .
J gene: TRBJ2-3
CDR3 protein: CASSLGQGGTDTQYF
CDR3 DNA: TGTGCCAGCAGTCTGGGACAGGGTGGCACAGATACGCAGTATTTT

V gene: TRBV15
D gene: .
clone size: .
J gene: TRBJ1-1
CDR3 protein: CATSRDNRENAFF
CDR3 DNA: TGTGCCACCAGCAGAGATAACAGGGAAAACGCTTTCTTT

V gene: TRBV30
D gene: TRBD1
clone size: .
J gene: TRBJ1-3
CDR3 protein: CASQTGQKNTIYF
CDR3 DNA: TGTGCCTCACAAACGGGACAGAAAAACACCATATATTTT

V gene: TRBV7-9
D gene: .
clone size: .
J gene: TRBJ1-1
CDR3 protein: CASSYEVNTEAFF
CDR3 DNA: TGTGCCAGCAGCTACGAGGTTAACACTGAAGCTTTCTTT

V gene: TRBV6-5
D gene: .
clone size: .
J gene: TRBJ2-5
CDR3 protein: CASRPYREAVTQYF
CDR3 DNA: TGTGCCAGCAGACCCTACAGGGAGGCGGTGACCCAGTACTTC

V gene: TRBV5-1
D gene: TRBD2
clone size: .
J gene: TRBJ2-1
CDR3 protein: CASGPLAGGSYNEQFF
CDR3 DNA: TGCGCCAGCGGACCCTTAGCGGGAGGCTCCTACAATGAGCAGTTCTTC

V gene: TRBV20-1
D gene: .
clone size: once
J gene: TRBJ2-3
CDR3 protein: CSAMGGDTQYF
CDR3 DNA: TGCAGTGCTATGGGTGGGGATACGCAGTATTTT

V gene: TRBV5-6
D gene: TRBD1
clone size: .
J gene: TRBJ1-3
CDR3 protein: CASSLGGQGAQTIYF
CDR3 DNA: TGTGCCAGCAGCTTGGGGGGACAGGGGGCCCAGACCATATATTTT

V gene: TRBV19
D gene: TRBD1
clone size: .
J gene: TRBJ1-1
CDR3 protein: CASSNLGTGHTEAFF
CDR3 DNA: TGTGCCAGTAGTAATTTAGGGACAGGACACACTGAAGCTTTCTTT

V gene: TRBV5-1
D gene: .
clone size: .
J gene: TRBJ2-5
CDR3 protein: CASSLSDTQETQYF
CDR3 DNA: TGCGCCAGCAGCTTGTCAGATACTCAAGAGACCCAGTACTTC

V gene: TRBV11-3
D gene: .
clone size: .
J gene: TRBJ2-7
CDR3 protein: CASSSTSATSEQYF
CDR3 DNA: TGTGCCAGCAGCTCGACTAGTGCTACCAGCGAGCAGTACTTC

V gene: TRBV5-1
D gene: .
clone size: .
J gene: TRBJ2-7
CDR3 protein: CASSFDGTYEQYF
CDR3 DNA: TGCGCCAGCAGCTTCGACGGAACCTACGAGCAGTACTTC

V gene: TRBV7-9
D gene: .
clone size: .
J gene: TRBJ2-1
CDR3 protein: CASSAEGSYNEQFF
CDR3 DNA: TGTGCCAGCAGCGCCGAAGGGTCCTACAATGAGCAGTTCTTC

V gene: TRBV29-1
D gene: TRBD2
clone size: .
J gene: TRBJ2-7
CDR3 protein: CSALGGKLGEQYF
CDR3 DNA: TGCAGCGCCTTGGGGGGGAAACTAGGCGAGCAGTACTTC

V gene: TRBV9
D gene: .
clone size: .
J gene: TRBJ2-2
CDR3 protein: CASSVLGSPNTGELFF
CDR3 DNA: TGTGCCAGCAGCGTACTCGGCAGTCCCAACACCGGGGAGCTGTTTTTT

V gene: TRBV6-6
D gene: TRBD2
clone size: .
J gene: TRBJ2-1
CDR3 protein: CASSLLAGDNEQFF
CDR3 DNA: TGTGCCAGCAGTTTACTAGCGGGGGACAATGAGCAGTTCTTC

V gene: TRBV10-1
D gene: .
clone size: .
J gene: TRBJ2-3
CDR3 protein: CASSRQPSTDTQYF
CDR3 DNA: TGCGCCAGCAGTAGACAGCCTAGCACAGATACGCAGTATTTT

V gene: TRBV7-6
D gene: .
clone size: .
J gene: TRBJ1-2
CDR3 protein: CASSSNPTYGYTF
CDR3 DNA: TGTGCCAGCAGCTCTAACCCGACTTATGGCTACACCTTC

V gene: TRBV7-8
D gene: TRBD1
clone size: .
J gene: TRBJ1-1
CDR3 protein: CASSLRQGNTEAFF
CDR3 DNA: TGTGCCAGCAGCTTAAGACAGGGTAACACTGAAGCTTTCTTT

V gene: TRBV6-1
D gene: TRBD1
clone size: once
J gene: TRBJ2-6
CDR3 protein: CASSEVGQLFSGANVLTF
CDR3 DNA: TGTGCCAGCAGTGAAGTGGGACAGCTCTTCTCTGGGGCCAACGTCCTGACTTTC

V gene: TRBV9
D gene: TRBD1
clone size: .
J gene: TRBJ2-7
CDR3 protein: CASSAEWAGGFLEQYF
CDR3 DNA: TGTGCCAGCAGCGCCGAGTGGGCAGGGGGCTTTCTCGAGCAGTACTTC

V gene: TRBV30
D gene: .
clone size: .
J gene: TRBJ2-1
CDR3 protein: CARGLQEYNEQFF
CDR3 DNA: TGTGCCAGGGGTCTGCAAGAGTACAATGAGCAGTTCTTC

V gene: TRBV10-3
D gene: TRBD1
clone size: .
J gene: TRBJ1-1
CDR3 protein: CAISESGDRRRNTEAFF
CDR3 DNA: TGTGCCATCAGTGAGTCGGGGGACAGACGGAGAAACACTGAAGCTTTCTTT

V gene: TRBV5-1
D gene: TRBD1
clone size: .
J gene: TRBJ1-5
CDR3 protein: CASSGGEGAGNQPQHF
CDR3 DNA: TGCGCCAGCTCCGGGGGGGAGGGGGCAGGCAATCAGCCCCAGCATTTT

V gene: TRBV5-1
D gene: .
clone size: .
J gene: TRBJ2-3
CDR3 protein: CASSQTGETDTQYF
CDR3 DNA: TGCGCCAGCAGCCAGACGGGCGAGACAGATACGCAGTATTTT

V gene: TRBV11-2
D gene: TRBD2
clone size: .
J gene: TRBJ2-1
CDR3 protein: CASSSPRASGHNEQFF
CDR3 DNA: TGTGCCAGCAGCTCCCCCCGGGCTAGCGGCCACAATGAGCAGTTCTTC

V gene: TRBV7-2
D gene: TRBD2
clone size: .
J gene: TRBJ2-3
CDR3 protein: CASSLDGGSSDTQYF
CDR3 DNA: TGTGCCAGCAGCTTAGATGGCGGGAGCTCAGATACGCAGTATTTT

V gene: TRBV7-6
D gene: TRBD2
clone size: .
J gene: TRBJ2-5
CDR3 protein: CASSSIAGGETQYF
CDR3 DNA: TGTGCCAGCAGCTCCATAGCGGGGGGAGAGACCCAGTACTTC

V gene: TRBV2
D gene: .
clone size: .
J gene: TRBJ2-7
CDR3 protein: CASRKGGDYEQYF
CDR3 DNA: TGTGCCAGCAGGAAAGGAGGGGACTACGAGCAGTACTTC

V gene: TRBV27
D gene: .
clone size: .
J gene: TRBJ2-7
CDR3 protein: CASSLKWGEIYEQYF
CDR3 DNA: TGTGCCAGCAGTTTGAAGTGGGGCGAGATCTACGAGCAGTACTTC

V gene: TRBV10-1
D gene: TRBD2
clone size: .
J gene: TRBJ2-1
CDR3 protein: CASSAGLAGREQFF
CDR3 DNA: TGCGCCAGCAGTGCTGGACTAGCGGGACGTGAGCAGTTCTTC

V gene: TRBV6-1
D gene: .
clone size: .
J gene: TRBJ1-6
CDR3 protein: CASSEGPGGYNSPLHF
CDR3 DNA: TGTGCCAGCAGTGAAGGACCGGGGGGCTATAATTCACCCCTCCACTTT

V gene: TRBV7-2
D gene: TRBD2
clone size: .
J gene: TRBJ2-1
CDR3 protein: CASSLGTSGSYNEQFF
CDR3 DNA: TGTGCCAGCAGCTTAGGAACTAGCGGGAGTTACAATGAGCAGTTCTTC

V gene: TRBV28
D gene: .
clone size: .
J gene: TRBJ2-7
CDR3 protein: CASSLGRGEQYF
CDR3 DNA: TGTGCCAGCAGCCTAGGACGGGGTGAGCAGTACTTC

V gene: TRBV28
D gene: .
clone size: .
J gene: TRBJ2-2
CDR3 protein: CASSLGSGELFF
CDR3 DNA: TGTGCCAGCAGTTTGGGGTCCGGGGAGCTGTTTTTT

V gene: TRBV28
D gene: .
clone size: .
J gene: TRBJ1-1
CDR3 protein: CASSFTIEAFF
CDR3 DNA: TGTGCCAGCAGTTTCACAATTGAAGCTTTCTTT

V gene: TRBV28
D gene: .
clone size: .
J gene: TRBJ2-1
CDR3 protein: CASSSPGQISYNEQFF
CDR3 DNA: TGTGCCAGCAGTTCTCCTGGACAGATCTCCTACAATGAGCAGTTCTTC

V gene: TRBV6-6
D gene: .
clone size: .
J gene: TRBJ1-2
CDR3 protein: CASRAPDSNYGYTF
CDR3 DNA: TGTGCCAGCAGGGCCCCCGACAGCAACTATGGCTACACCTTC

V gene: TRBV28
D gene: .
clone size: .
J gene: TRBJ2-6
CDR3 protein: CASSFAGANVLTF
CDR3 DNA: TGTGCCAGCAGCTTTGCCGGGGCCAACGTCCTGACTTTC

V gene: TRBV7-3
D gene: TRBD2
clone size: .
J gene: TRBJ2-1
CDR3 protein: CASSLSGTSAYNEQFF
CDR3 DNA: TGTGCCAGCAGCTTAAGTGGGACTAGCGCCTACAATGAGCAGTTCTTC